This T cell receptor beta chain derives from a study of chemoradiotherapy in HPV16-positive cancers. CDR1 LNHDA and CDR2 SQIVND come from the germline V gene (reference sequence). The CDR3 consists of 15 residues. Losses at the gene ends were 6 bases for V and 2 bases for J; bases not matched to a gene: 4. This clone showed up just once. This table comes from immunoSEQ multiplex PCR, and its TCRdb copy is limited to in-frame clones, with some not included. The repertoire includes about 2,900 clones, roughly 90% of them detected once, and around 4.1% sits in the top ten. The TCR originated in a human donor with HPV-associated anogenital cancer. The specimen comprised tumor tissue, sampled from a patient who underwent chemoradiotherapy. The rearrangement uses TRBV19 and TRBJ1-5; 10 nucleotides match TRBD1. The CDR3 is CASRTGGLGNQPQHF. The CDR3 DNA sequence: TGTGCCAGTAGGACAGGGGGCCTGGGCAATCAGCCCCAGCATTTT.